This TCR beta chain derives from a study of blood T cell repertoires in COVID-19. The CDR3 totals 15 residues. The germline gives CDR1 SGHTA, CDR2 FQGNSA. V shed 4 bases and J shed 0 bases, with 13 bases lying between them. Method: immunoSEQ multiplex PCR; TCRdb's copy keeps in-frame clones and lacks some. The sample contains about 250,000 clones, approximately 85% of which appear only once. V gene TRBV7-2 combines with J gene TRBJ2-7, with a tentative D call TRBD2 (6 bases). The specimen sequenced was peripheral blood. The TCR sequence derives from a woman of 80 years or more with COVID-19, enrolled during active disease. The CDR3 sequence is CASSWGVVSSYEQYF. The DNA for the CDR3 is TGTGCCAGCAGCTGGGGGGTCGTAAGCTCCTACGAGCAGTACTTC.